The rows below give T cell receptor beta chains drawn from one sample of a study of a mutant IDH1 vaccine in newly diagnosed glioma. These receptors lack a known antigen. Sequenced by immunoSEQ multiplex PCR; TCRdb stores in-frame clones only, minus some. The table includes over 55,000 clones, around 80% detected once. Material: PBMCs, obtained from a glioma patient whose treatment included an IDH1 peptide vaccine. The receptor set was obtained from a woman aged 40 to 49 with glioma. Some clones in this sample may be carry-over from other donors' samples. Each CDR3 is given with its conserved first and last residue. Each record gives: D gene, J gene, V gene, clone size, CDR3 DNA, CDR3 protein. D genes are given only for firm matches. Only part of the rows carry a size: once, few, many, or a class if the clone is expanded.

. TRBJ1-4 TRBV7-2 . TGTGCCAGCAGCTTAGGGATGGGGGCCGGAGCTAATGAAAAACTGTTTTTT CASSLGMGAGANEKLFF
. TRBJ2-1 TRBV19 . TGTGCCAGTGGGCGGCTAGGGGTTAACAATGAGCAGTTCTTC CASGRLGVNNEQFF
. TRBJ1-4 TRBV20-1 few TGCAGGTACCCTAATGAAAAACTGTTTTTT CRYPNEKLFF
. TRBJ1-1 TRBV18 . TGTGCCAGCTCACCGTCTCAAACAAGGGTGGACACTGAAGCTTTCTTT CASSPSQTRVDTEAFF
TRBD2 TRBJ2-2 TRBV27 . TGTGCCAGCTTGGGACTAGCGAATCCGGGGGAGCTGTTTTTT CASLGLANPGELFF
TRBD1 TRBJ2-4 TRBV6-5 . TGTGCCAGCAGAAGGACAGGACTAGCCAAAAACATTCAGTACTTC CASRRTGLAKNIQYF
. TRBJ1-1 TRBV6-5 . TGTGCCAGCAGCAACCCCTCGATGGGGGAGATTGAAGCTTTCTTT CASSNPSMGEIEAFF
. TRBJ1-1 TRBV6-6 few TGTGCCAGCAGTGGATATATCGATAACACTGAAGCTTTCTTT CASSGYIDNTEAFF
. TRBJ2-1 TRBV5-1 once TGCGCCAGCAGCTTGGGGTGGGGGGGCTATGAGCAGTTCTTC CASSLGWGGYEQFF
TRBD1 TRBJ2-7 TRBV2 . TGTGCCAGCAGTGACGAGACAGGGTCACAAGAGCAGTACTTC CASSDETGSQEQYF